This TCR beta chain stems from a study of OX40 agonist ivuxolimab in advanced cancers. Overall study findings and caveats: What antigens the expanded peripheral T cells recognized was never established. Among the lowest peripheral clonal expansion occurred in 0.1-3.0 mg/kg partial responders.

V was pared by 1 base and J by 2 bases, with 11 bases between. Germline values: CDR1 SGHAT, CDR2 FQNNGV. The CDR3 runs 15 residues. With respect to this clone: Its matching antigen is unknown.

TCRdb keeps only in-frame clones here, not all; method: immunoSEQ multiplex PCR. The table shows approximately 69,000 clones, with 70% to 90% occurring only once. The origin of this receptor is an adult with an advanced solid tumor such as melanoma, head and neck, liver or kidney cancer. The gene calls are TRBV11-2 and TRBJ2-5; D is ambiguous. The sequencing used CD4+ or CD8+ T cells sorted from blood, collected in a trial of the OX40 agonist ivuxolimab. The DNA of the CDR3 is TGTGCCAGCAGCTTAGTCAAGTTCGGGCAAGAGACCCAGTACTTC. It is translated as CASSLVKFGQETQYF.